This T cell receptor beta chain was profiled in a study of cytomegalovirus exposure and HLA in healthy donors. About the study: The study's early data release held roughly 90 million unique TCRs from HLA-typed donors. The study placed approximately 80% of its approximately 400 genotyped donors in the Caucasian-associated ancestry cluster. Points from the study as a whole: Fewer N-insertions than the roughly 600-donor mean were reportedly shown by an Asian-associated ancestry cluster in a later analysis. In an earlier analysis, about 90% or about 30%: the productive usage of most TCR beta V segments.

The germline V and J ends were trimmed by 5 bases and 2 bases, with 9 bases remaining between them. Germline lookup yields CDR1 MNHNS and CDR2 SASEGT. This CDR3 is built from 13 residues. PCR amplification relied on 60 Vbeta primers (plus 13 Jbeta primers). Libraries were prepared by immunoSEQ multiplex PCR; TCRdb keeps only in-frame clonotypes and omits some of them. Here the sample spans some 200,000 clones, roughly a tenth being singletons. This clone was counted many times. Its antigen remains unidentified. This chain uses TRBV6-1 with TRBJ1-1; D may be TRBD1 (5 bases). Sequenced input: PBMCs. This sequence was found in a woman aged 25-40 years in good health and CMV-seropositive. The CDR3 DNA reads as TGTGCCAGCAGTCAAGACAGCAACACTGAAGCTTTCTTT. It encodes CASSQDSNTEAFF.